This T cell receptor beta chain was sequenced during a study of T cells in localized non-small cell lung cancer. Regarding the study as a whole: Detection in adjacent lung was observed for a median roughly 55 of the top 100 tumor clones. Heterogeneity is still possible, as just one tumor region was sequenced. Greater blood T cell density accompanied longer overall survival.

On this clone itself: The antigen is undetermined.

The germline CDR1 and CDR2 sequences are MNHNS and SASEGT. The J segment lost 6 bases and the V segment lost 2 bases, leaving 5 bases of the junction unmatched. The CDR3 contains 15 residues. Generated by immunoSEQ multiplex PCR, the TCRdb table keeps only in-frame clones and is missing some. The sample consists of around 50,000 clones, around four fifths of them appearing once. This receptor was taken from a female donor older than 55 with stage II squamous cell lung carcinoma. V gene TRBV6-1 combines with J gene TRBJ2-1, with 9 nucleotides matching TRBD1. Sequenced material: peripheral blood, taken before any cancer treatment. CDR3 protein: CASSELQGAGNEQFF. The CDR3 region has the DNA TGTGCCAGCAGTGAATTACAGGGGGCGGGCAATGAGCAGTTCTTC.